This T cell receptor (beta chain) was identified in a study of blood T cells in healthy people across ages. Study context: About one barcoded beta molecule was captured per two T cells (by template switching). Study findings and constraints: Strongly correlated with naive T cell percentage was TCR beta diversity. Because donor CMV status was unknown, expanded clonotype changes were possibly confounded.

The CDR3 loop spans 15 amino acids. Per germline, CDR1 SQVTM and CDR2 ANQGSEA. Deletions cut 3 bases from V and 6 bases from J, with 19 bases between. A word on this clonotype: What it binds is not known.

A second about 7 to 11 cycle PCR used barcoded and J-beta primers. A 12-random-nucleotide template-switch adaptor tagged each cDNA molecule. TCRdb ran MiXCR on the 5' RACE reads and lists one entry per CDR3 protein. Among about 580,000 distinct CDR3 sequences listed, 47% were seen once. This chain joins TRBV29-1 and TRBJ2-3, with a possible D match to TRBD1 (7 bases). This receptor was identified in an elderly man in good health. The sample taken for sequencing was blood. CDR3 amino acids: CSVERGGASADTQYF. DNA for the CDR3: TGCAGCGTTGAGAGAGGGGGCGCTAGCGCCGATACGCAGTATTTT.